The clone carrying this T cell receptor beta chain was counted a few times. Its target is unknown. One entry per CDR3 protein, called by TCRdb with MiXCR from the reads. Of hundreds of thousands of distinct CDR3 sequences listed, approximately 33% are singletons. This specimen comes from a study of T cell repertoires in cytomegalovirus infection. About the research overall: Recently identified HLA-C-restricted CMV epitopes and well-studied HLA-B-restricted CMV epitopes were used by the study. Both a matching HLA type and CMV infection were indicated by public TCR beta signatures.

V was pared by 7 bases and J by 4 bases, with 4 bases of the junction left unmatched. This CDR3 is 13 amino acids long. Germline lookup yields CDR1 SNHLY and CDR2 FYNNEI. Study-level points and caveats: There were HLA-C-restricted CMV-specific TCR beta clonotypes dominating the ex vivo response. Frequencies of public TCR beta families were cumulated, and this identified carriers of CMV plus the relevant HLA.

The source of this sequence is a human donor in good health (CMV status not recorded). Some clones in this sample may be carry-over from other donors' samples. The chain links TRBV2 to TRBJ2-3; 8 bases align to TRBD1. The sequenced sample was cultured PBMCs, obtained from culture after CMV antigen stimulation. CDR3 sequence reads: CASNPGGSDTQYF. In DNA form, the CDR3 reads TGTGCCAGCAATCCAGGGGGCTCAGATACGCAGTATTTT.